A selection of T cell receptor beta chains follows, all from one sample in a study of radiotherapy plus CTLA-4 blockade in lung cancer. This table comes from immunoSEQ multiplex PCR, and its TCRdb copy is limited to in-frame clones, with some not included. The repertoire holds approximately 85,000 clones, with 75% to 90% as singletons. The material was peripheral blood, obtained from a patient treated with radiotherapy plus ipilimumab. These receptors originate from a human donor with non-small cell lung cancer who had a partial response to radiotherapy plus ipilimumab. Both conserved end residues are part of each CDR3. The D gene is left open where the match is weak. The listing skips clone size in some rows; elsewhere it reads once, few, many or a size class.

abundance,v_gene,d_gene,j_gene,CDR3aa,CDR3nt
NA,TRBV11-2,NA,TRBJ1-2,CASSPYSVGYTF,TGTGCCAGCAGCCCGTACTCTGTGGGCTACACCTTC
NA,TRBV29-1,TRBD1,TRBJ2-2,CSVNGDRGAGELFF,TGCAGCGTGAACGGGGACAGGGGTGCCGGGGAGCTGTTTTTT
once,TRBV4-3,TRBD2,TRBJ2-5,CASSQNPPRAGGPGETQYF,TGCGCCAGCAGCCAAAACCCGCCGCGGGCGGGAGGGCCGGGAGAGACCCAGTACTTC
NA,TRBV7-2,TRBD1,TRBJ1-3,CASSPGTGLISGNTIYF,TGTGCCAGCAGCCCCGGGACAGGGTTAATCTCTGGAAACACCATATATTTT
NA,TRBV6-1,NA,TRBJ2-5,CASTRGGALETQYF,TGTGCCAGCACCCGAGGGGGGGCCCTAGAGACCCAGTACTTC
NA,TRBV5-1,NA,TRBJ1-4,CASSQAGSTNEKLFF,TGCGCCAGCAGCCAAGCGGGGTCCACTAATGAAAAACTGTTTTTT
NA,TRBV5-1,NA,TRBJ1-1,CASSLGDKLGTEAFF,TGCGCCAGCAGCTTGGGGGACAAGTTAGGCACTGAAGCTTTCTTT
NA,TRBV28,TRBD1,TRBJ2-7,CASSYMRTGPNEQYF,TGTGCCAGCAGTTATATGAGGACAGGGCCTAACGAGCAGTACTTC
NA,TRBV19,NA,TRBJ2-2,CASSFQGIGELFF,TGTGCCAGTAGTTTCCAGGGGATCGGGGAGCTGTTTTTT
NA,TRBV28,NA,TRBJ1-6,CASSLGWRGSPLHF,TGTGCCAGCAGCTTGGGGTGGAGGGGTTCACCCCTCCACTTT
NA,TRBV27,NA,TRBJ1-4,CASSLSRGNEKLFF,TGTGCCAGCAGTTTGAGCAGAGGTAATGAAAAACTGTTTTTT
once,TRBV9,NA,TRBJ1-2,CASSPEGGGLNYGYTF,TGTGCCAGCAGCCCCGAAGGAGGAGGACTTAACTATGGCTACACCTTC
few,TRBV18,TRBD1,TRBJ1-4,CASSPVPPGTGDEKLFF,TGTGCCAGCTCACCGGTGCCACCGGGGACAGGGGATGAAAAACTGTTTTTT
NA,TRBV30,TRBD2,TRBJ2-1,CAWSVEREYNEQFF,TGTGCCTGGAGTGTTGAGCGGGAGTACAATGAGCAGTTCTTC
NA,TRBV28,NA,TRBJ1-1,CASRRRDLRELDTEAFF,TGTGCCAGCAGACGAAGGGATTTGCGGGAGTTGGACACTGAAGCTTTCTTT
NA,TRBV9,NA,TRBJ2-2,CASSGGNSGELFF,TGTGCCAGCAGCGGAGGGAACTCCGGGGAGCTGTTTTTT
NA,TRBV7-8,NA,TRBJ1-1,CASRMGRGLPTEAFF,TGTGCCAGCAGAATGGGGCGGGGGCTCCCCACTGAAGCTTTCTTT
NA,TRBV5-5,TRBD1,TRBJ1-1,CASSRDRVWNTEAFF,TGTGCCAGCAGCCGCGACAGGGTATGGAACACTGAAGCTTTCTTT
NA,TRBV28,NA,TRBJ2-7,CASSLQGVTYEQYF,TGTGCCAGCAGTTTACAGGGTGTCACCTACGAGCAGTACTTC
NA,TRBV9,TRBD1,TRBJ1-1,CASNRQGSLSGTEAFF,TGTGCCAGCAACAGACAGGGATCCCTTTCGGGCACTGAAGCTTTCTTT
NA,TRBV15,NA,TRBJ1-1,CATTPESLGNTEAFF,TGTGCCACCACCCCCGAGTCCCTCGGGAACACTGAAGCTTTCTTT
NA,TRBV7-2,TRBD2,TRBJ2-5,CASSLGPSGSGTQYF,TGTGCCAGCAGCTTAGGACCTAGCGGCTCCGGGACCCAGTACTTC
NA,TRBV19,NA,TRBJ1-2,CASSIPNNRAGNGYTF,TGTGCCAGTAGTATCCCCAACAACAGGGCTGGAAATGGCTACACCTTC
NA,TRBV5-6,TRBD2,TRBJ2-4,CASSSGTSGVNIQYF,TGTGCCAGCAGCTCCGGGACTAGCGGCGTCAACATTCAGTACTTC
NA,TRBV19,TRBD2,TRBJ2-2,CASIKAGGHTGELFF,TGTGCCAGTATCAAAGCGGGAGGACATACCGGGGAGCTGTTTTTT
NA,TRBV27,NA,TRBJ1-6,CASSLAGPSPLHF,TGTGCCAGCAGTTTGGCGGGGCCGTCACCCCTCCACTTT
NA,TRBV5-4,TRBD1,TRBJ1-2,CASSARQGQTIYGYTF,TGTGCCAGCAGCGCCCGACAGGGGCAAACAATCTATGGCTACACCTTC
NA,TRBV11-2,TRBD2,TRBJ2-3,CASSLAGGPDTQYF,TGTGCCAGCAGCCTAGCGGGAGGGCCTGATACGCAGTATTTT
NA,TRBV27,TRBD2,TRBJ2-7,CASSHSAGGTGEQYF,TGTGCCAGCAGTCACTCAGCGGGAGGAACGGGGGAGCAGTACTTC
NA,TRBV7-9,NA,TRBJ2-3,CASSARGQSTDTQYF,TGTGCCAGCAGCGCGCGGGGACAGAGCACAGATACGCAGTATTTT
NA,TRBV6-6,TRBD1,TRBJ2-1,CASRGTGGNEQFF,TGTGCCAGCAGGGGGACAGGCGGGAATGAGCAGTTCTTC
NA,TRBV7-2,NA,TRBJ2-6,CASSFMTGRSGANVLTF,TGTGCCAGCAGCTTCATGACAGGACGCTCTGGGGCCAACGTCCTGACTTTC
NA,TRBV7-2,TRBD2,TRBJ2-1,CASSPPRGREGWNEQFF,TGTGCCAGCAGCCCCCCCCGCGGGAGGGAGGGGTGGAATGAGCAGTTCTTC
NA,TRBV6-1,NA,TRBJ1-1,CASSELQGMAFF,TGTGCCAGCAGTGAATTACAGGGAATGGCTTTCTTT
NA,TRBV7-9,TRBD2,TRBJ2-7,CASSLSGGPYEQYF,TGTGCCAGCAGCTTATCGGGGGGGCCCTACGAGCAGTACTTC
once,TRBV18,TRBD2,TRBJ2-1,CASSPPPGLAGGPLSYNEQFF,TGTGCCAGCTCACCCCCCCCCGGGCTAGCGGGAGGGCCGTTGTCCTACAATGAGCAGTTCTTC
NA,TRBV18,TRBD2,TRBJ2-1,CASSPLTGTSGTLYNEQFF,TGTGCCAGCTCACCACTGACCGGGACTAGCGGGACCCTATACAATGAGCAGTTCTTC
NA,TRBV29-1,TRBD1,TRBJ2-7,CSVVGTGTEPYEQYF,TGCAGCGTTGTGGGGACCGGGACAGAACCCTACGAGCAGTACTTC
NA,TRBV29-1,NA,TRBJ2-2,CSVYGRDNTGELFF,TGCAGCGTTTATGGCAGGGATAACACCGGGGAGCTGTTTTTT
once,TRBV27,TRBD2,TRBJ2-5,CASSLWEGLRETQYF,TGTGCCAGCAGTTTATGGGAGGGCCTCCGAGAGACCCAGTACTTC
few,TRBV6-6,NA,TRBJ1-3,CASRQTQGAIGNTIYF,TGTGCCAGCAGACAGACCCAGGGTGCTATCGGAAACACCATATATTTT
NA,TRBV6-5,NA,TRBJ2-7,CASSYLGPVTVEQYF,TGTGCCAGCAGTTACCTCGGCCCGGTTACAGTGGAGCAGTACTTC
NA,TRBV6-5,NA,TRBJ1-1,CASSEALVTEAFF,TGTGCCAGCAGTGAAGCGCTTGTGACTGAAGCTTTCTTT
few,TRBV21-1,NA,TRBJ1-4,CASSKLGGGNEKLFF,TGTGCCAGCAGCAAATTAGGGGGCGGGAATGAAAAACTGTTTTTT
NA,TRBV19,TRBD1,TRBJ2-6,CASRDRGRSSGANVLTF,TGTGCCAGTAGGGACAGGGGGAGGTCCTCTGGGGCCAACGTCCTGACTTTC
NA,TRBV28,NA,TRBJ1-1,CASSSGARQFEAFF,TGTGCCAGCAGTTCAGGGGCCCGACAGTTTGAAGCTTTCTTT
NA,TRBV23-1,TRBD1,TRBJ2-2,CASKGDRGISNTGELFF,TGCGCCAGCAAAGGGGACAGGGGAATTTCGAACACCGGGGAGCTGTTTTTT
NA,TRBV9,NA,TRBJ2-5,CASSAGGLRQETQYF,TGTGCCAGCAGCGCCGGGGGGCTCCGCCAAGAGACCCAGTACTTC
NA,TRBV10-3,NA,TRBJ2-2,CAISESPAGTGELFF,TGTGCCATCAGTGAGTCGCCGGCGGGAACCGGGGAGCTGTTTTTT
NA,TRBV25-1,TRBD1,TRBJ2-6,CASSEVGQGASGANVLTF,TGTGCCAGCAGTGAGGTCGGACAGGGGGCTTCTGGGGCCAACGTCCTGACTTTC
NA,TRBV6-5,NA,TRBJ1-1,CASGRGGDTEAFF,TGTGCCAGCGGGAGGGGAGGGGACACTGAAGCTTTCTTT
NA,TRBV27,NA,TRBJ2-7,CASLARGPPSYEQYF,TGTGCCAGCTTAGCCAGGGGCCCACCCTCCTACGAGCAGTACTTC